This T cell receptor (beta chain) was identified during a study of T cells after yellow fever vaccination. The wider study: Preparation of the low-cell-number fractions used SMART-Seq v4 Ultra Low Input.

Study-wide results and limits: From the bulk population, abundant clonotypes could contaminate and appear within FACS-sorted repertoires. Compared with primary, the secondary response was weaker and peaked at day 5, not 15.

TCR cDNA, made by 5'RACE template switching, carried an added universal primer site and UMIs. TCRdb called the 5' RACE reads again in MiXCR, with one record for every CDR3 protein. The sample includes 610,000 or so distinct CDR3 sequences, around 12% of them seen just once. This clonotype was detected a few times. Its antigen is unidentified. The TCR comes from a man aged 30 to 45 who received the YFV17D yellow fever vaccine. Specimen: PBMCs, collected on the day of the yellow fever booster vaccination.

This CDR3 is CASIKVWLGNQPQHF. The CDR3 region has the DNA TGTGCCAGCATTAAGGTCTGGCTGGGGAACCAGCCCCAGCATTTT. This chain connects TRBV6-5 to TRBJ1-5; no clear D. The CDR3 runs 15 residues. Trimming cost V 7 bases and J 7 bases, with 20 bases left between them. The germline CDR1 and CDR2 sequences are MNHEY and SVGAGI.